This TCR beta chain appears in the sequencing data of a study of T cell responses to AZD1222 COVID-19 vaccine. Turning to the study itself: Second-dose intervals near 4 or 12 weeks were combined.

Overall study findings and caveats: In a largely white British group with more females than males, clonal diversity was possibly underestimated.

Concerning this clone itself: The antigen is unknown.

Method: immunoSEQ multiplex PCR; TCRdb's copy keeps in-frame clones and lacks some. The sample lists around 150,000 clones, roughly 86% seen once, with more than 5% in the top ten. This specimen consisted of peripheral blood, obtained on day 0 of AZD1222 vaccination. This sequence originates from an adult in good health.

CDR3 protein: CASSPRQGVEAFF. The DNA for the CDR3 is TGTGCCAGCAGCCCCCGACAGGGGGTTGAAGCTTTCTTT. V and J are TRBV9 and TRBJ1-1, with 9 bases aligning to TRBD1. CDR3 length: 13 residues. Germline V gene data show CDR1 as SGDLS and CDR2 as YYNGEE. V trimming: 4 bases; J trimming: 7 bases; junction bases outside the gene matches: 5.